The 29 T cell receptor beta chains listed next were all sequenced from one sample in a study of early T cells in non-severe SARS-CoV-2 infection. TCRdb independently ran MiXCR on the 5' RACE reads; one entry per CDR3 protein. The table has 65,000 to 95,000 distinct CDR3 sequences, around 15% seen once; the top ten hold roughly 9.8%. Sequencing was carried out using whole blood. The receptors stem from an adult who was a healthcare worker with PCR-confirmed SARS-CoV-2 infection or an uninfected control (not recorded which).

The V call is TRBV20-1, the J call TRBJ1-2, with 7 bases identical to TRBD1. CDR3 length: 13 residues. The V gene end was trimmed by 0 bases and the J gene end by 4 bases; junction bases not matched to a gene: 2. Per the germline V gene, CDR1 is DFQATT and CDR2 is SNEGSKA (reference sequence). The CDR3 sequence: CSAREGQTYGYTF. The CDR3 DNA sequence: TGCAGTGCTAGAGAGGGACAGACCTATGGCTACACCTTC.

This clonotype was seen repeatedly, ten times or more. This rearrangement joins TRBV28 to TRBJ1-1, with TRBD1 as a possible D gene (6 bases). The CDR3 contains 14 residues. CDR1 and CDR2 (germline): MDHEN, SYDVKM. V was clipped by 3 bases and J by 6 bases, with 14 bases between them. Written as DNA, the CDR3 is TGTGCCAGCAGTTTGGTGGGGGGCTATGCTGAAGCTTTCTTT. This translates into CASSLVGGYAEAFF. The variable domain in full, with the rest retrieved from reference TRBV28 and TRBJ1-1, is DVKVTQSSRYLVKRTGEKVFLECVQDMDHENMFWYRQDPGLGLRLIYFSYDVKMKEKGDIPEGYSVSREKKERFSLILESASTNQTSMYLCASSLVGGYAEAFFGQGTRLTVV.

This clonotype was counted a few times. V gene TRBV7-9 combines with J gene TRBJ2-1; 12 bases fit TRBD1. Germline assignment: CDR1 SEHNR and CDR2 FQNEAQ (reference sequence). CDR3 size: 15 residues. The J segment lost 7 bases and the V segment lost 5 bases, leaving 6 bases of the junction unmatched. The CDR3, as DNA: TGTGCCAGCAGCCCACGGGACAGGGGGCGAAATGAGCAGTTCTTC. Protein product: CASSPRDRGRNEQFF.

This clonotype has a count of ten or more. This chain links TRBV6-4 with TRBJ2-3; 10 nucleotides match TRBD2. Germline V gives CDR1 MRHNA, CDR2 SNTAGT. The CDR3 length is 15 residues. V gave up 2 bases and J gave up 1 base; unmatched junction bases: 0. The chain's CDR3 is CASSDSGGGTDTQYF. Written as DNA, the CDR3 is TGTGCCAGCAGTGACAGCGGGGGGGGCACAGATACGCAGTATTTT.

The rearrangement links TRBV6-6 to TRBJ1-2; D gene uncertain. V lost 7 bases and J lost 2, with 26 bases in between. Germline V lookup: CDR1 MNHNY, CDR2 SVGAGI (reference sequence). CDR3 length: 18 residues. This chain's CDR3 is CASIDGITAGLKNYGYTF. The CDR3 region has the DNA TGTGCCAGCATCGATGGGATAACGGCCGGACTGAAAAACTATGGCTACACCTTC.

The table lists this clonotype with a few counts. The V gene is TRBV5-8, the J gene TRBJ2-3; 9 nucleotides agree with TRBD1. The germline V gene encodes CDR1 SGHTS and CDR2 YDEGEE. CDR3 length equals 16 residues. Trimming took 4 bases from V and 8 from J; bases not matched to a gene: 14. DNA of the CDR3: TGTGCCAGCAGCCCGGACAGGGGACGTGCTACCTTTACGCAGTATTTT. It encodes CASSPDRGRATFTQYF.

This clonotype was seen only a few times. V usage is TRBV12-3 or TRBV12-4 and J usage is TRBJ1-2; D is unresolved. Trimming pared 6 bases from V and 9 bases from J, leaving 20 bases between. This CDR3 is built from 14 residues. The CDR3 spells CASSHSPASSSYTF. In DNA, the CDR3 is TGTGCCAGCAGCCACAGTCCCGCCAGTTCAAGCTACACCTTC.

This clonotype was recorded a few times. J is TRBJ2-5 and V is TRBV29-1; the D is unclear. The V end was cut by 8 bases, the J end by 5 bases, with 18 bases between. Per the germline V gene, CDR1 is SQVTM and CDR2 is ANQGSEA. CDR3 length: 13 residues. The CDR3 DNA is TGCAGCATAATGTGGCTTCTTCGGGAGACCCAGTACTTC. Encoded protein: CSIMWLLRETQYF.

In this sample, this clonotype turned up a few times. The CDR3 loop is CASSLRLGSSGNTIYF. The DNA of the CDR3 is TGTGCCAGCAGCTTGCGGCTGGGTTCTTCTGGAAACACCATATATTTT. The V and J genes are TRBV5-6 and TRBJ1-3; D uncertain. V was pared by 1 base and J by 1 base, with 12 bases between. The CDR3 covers 16 residues. The germline CDR1 and CDR2 sequences are SGHDT and YYEEEE.

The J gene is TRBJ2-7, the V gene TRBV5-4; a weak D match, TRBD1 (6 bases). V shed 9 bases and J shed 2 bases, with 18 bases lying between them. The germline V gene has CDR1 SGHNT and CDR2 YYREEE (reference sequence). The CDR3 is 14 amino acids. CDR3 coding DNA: TGTGCCACCGCACAGGGAAGAGGGACCTACGAGCAGTACTTC. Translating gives CATAQGRGTYEQYF.

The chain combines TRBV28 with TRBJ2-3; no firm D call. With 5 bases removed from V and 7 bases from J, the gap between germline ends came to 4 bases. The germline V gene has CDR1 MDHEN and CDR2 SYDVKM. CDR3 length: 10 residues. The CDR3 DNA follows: TGTGCCAGCAGTGCGTATACGCAGTATTTT. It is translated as CASSAYTQYF.

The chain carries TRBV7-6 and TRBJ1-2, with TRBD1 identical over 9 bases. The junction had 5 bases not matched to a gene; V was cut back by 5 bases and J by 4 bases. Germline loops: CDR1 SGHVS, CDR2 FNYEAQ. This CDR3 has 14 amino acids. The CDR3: CASSSGQGPYGYTF. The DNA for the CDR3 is TGTGCCAGCAGCAGCGGACAGGGGCCCTATGGCTACACCTTC.

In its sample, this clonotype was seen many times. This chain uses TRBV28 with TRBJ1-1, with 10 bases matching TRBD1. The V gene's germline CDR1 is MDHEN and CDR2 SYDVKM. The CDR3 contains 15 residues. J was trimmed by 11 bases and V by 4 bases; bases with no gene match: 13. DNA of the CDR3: TGTGCCAGCAGTTCCCGGACAGGGGGGCGCATGAGGGCTTTCTTT. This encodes CASSSRTGGRMRAFF.

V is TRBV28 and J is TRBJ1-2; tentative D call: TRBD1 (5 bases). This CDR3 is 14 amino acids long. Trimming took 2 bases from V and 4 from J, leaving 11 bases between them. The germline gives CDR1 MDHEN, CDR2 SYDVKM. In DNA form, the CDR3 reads TGTGCCAGCAGTTTACTGGGGCTCCCCTATGGCTACACCTTC. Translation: CASSLLGLPYGYTF.

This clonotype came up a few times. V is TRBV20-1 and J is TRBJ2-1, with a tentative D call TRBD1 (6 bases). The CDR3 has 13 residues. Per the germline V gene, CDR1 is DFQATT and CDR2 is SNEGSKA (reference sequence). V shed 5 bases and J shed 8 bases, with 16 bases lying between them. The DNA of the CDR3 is TGCAGTGCTGGGGACATTTTTCTCGATGAGCAGTTCTTC. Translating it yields CSAGDIFLDEQFF.

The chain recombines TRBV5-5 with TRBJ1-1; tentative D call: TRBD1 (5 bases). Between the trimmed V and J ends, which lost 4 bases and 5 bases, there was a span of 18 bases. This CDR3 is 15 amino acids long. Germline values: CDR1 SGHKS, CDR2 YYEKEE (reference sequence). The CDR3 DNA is TGTGCCAGCAGCCCCTACCATGGAGGGGAAACTGAAGCTTTCTTT. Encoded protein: CASSPYHGGETEAFF.

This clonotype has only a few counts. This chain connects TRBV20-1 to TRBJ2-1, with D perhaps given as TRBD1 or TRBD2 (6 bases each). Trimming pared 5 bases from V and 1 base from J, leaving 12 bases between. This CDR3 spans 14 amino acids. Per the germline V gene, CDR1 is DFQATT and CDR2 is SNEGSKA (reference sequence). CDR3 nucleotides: TGCAGTGCTGGAGGGACAACTTCCTACAATGAGCAGTTCTTC. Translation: CSAGGTTSYNEQFF.

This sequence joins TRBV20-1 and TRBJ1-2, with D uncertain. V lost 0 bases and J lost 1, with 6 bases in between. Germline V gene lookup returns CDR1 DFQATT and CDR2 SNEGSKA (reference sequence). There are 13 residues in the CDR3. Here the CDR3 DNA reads TGCAGTGCTAGAGATGGGGATAACTATGGCTACACCTTC. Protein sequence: CSARDGDNYGYTF.

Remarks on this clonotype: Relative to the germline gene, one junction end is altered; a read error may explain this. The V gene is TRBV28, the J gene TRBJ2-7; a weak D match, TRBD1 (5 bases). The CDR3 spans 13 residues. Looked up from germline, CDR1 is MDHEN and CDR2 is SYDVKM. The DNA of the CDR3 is TGTACCAGCAGTTTAGGGGCAGCCTACGAGCAGTACTTC. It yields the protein CTSSLGAAYEQYF. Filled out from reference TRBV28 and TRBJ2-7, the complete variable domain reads DVKVTQSSRYLVKRTGEKVFLECVQDMDHENMFWYRQDPGLGLRLIYFSYDVKMKEKGDIPEGYSVSREKKERFSLILESASTNQTSMYLCTSSLGAAYEQYFGPGTRLTVT.

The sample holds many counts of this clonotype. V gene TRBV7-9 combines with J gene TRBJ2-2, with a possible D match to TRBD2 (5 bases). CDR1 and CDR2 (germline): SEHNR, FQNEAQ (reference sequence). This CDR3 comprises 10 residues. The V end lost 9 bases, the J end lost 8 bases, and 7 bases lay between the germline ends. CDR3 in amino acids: CASRDGELFF. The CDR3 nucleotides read TGTGCCAGTCGGGATGGGGAGCTGTTTTTT.

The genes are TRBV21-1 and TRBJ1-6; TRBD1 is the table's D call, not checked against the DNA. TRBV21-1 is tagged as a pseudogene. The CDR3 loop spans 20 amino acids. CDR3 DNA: TGTGCCAGCAGCAAAGCTGGGACAGGTCCCGGGAGCTCCTATAATTCACCCCTCCACTTT. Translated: CASSKAGTGPGSSYNSPLHF.

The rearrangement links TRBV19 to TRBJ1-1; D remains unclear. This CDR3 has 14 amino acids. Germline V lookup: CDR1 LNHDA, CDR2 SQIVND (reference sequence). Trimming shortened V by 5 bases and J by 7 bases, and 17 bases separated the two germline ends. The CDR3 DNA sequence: TGTGCCAGTAGTCCCTCCGGGCAGCGGAATGAAGCTTTCTTT. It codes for CASSPSGQRNEAFF.

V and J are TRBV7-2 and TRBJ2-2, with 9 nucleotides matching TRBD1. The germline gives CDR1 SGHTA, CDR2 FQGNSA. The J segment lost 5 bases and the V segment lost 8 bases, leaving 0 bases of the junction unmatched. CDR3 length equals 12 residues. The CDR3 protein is CASDRGTGELFF. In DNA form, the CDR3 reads TGTGCCAGCGACAGGGGGACCGGGGAGCTGTTTTTT.

CDR3 coding DNA: TGCAGCGTGGGCCAGGGGGGGCTCCCAGATACGCAGTATTTT. This codes for CSVGQGGLPDTQYF. The rearrangement uses TRBV29-1 and TRBJ2-3, with D possibly called TRBD1 or TRBD2 (7 bases each). This CDR3 contains 14 residues. V was trimmed by 6 bases and J by 4 bases, leaving 17 bases between them. Per the germline V gene, CDR1 is SQVTM and CDR2 is ANQGSEA.

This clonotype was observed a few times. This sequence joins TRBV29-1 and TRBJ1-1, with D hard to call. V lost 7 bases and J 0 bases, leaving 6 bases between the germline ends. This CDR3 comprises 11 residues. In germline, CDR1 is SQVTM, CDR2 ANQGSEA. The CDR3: CSARLNTEAFF. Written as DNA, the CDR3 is TGCAGCGCCCGACTGAACACTGAAGCTTTCTTT.

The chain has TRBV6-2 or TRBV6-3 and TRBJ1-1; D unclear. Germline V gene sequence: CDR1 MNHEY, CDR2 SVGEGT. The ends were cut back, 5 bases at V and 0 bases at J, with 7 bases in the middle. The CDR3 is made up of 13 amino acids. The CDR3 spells CASSRPLNTEAFF. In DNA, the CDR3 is TGTGCCAGCAGTAGGCCGCTGAACACTGAAGCTTTCTTT.

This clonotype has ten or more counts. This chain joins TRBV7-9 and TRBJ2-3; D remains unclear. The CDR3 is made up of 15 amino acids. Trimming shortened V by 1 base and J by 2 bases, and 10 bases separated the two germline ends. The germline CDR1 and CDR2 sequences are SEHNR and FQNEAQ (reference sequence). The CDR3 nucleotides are TGTGCCAGCAGCTTAGGTTCGGGCTCCACAGATACGCAGTATTTT. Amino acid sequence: CASSLGSGSTDTQYF.

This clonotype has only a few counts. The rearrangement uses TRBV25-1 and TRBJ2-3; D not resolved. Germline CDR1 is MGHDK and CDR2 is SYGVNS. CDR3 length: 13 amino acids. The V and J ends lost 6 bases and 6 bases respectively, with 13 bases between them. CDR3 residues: CASRTDIMDTQYF. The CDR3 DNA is TGTGCCAGCAGGACTGACATCATGGATACGCAGTATTTT.

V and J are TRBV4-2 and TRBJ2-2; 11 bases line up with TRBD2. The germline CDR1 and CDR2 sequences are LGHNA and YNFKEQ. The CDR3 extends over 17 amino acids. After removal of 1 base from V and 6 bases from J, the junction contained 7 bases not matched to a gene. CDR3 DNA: TGTGCCAGCAGCCAAGCTCCGGGACTAGCGGCCCCCGGGGAGCTGTTTTTT. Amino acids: CASSQAPGLAAPGELFF.